A single sample is the source of the 10 T cell receptor beta chains below, sequenced in a study of OX40 agonist ivuxolimab in advanced cancers. Libraries came from the immunoSEQ multiplex PCR assay. The table comes from immuneACCESS by way of TCRdb, which keeps in-frame sequences with V and J called. Part of the clones is missing from these tables; in studies checked, under half for an unresolved V gene and the rest for unknown reasons. The sample table records some 80,000 clones; 70% to 85% of these occur just once. The top ten constitute 0.4% to 0.55% of the sample. The sample consisted of CD4+ or CD8+ T cells sorted from blood, taken in a trial of the OX40 agonist ivuxolimab. These receptors were taken from an adult with an advanced solid tumor such as melanoma, head and neck, liver or kidney cancer.

This sequence joins TRBV7-9 and TRBJ1-1; no definite D call. The germline V gene has CDR1 SEHNR and CDR2 FQNEAQ (reference sequence). V dropped 4 bases and J dropped 1 base, with 7 bases sitting between them. The CDR3 extends over 13 amino acids. CDR3 amino acids: CASSYLTNTEAFF. CDR3 sequence (DNA): TGTGCCAGCAGCTATCTGACGAACACTGAAGCTTTCTTT.

This chain joins TRBV7-2 and TRBJ1-5; no clear D gene. The CDR3 totals 13 residues. Germline CDR1 reads SGHTA; CDR2 reads FQGNSA. V shed 3 bases and J shed 7 bases, with 10 bases lying between them. As DNA, the CDR3 is TGTGCCAGCAGCTTGAGGGTTGGGCAGCCCCAGCATTTT. The encoded protein is CASSLRVGQPQHF.

The genes are TRBV30 and TRBJ1-1; D gene ambiguous. Germline V gives CDR1 GTSNPN, CDR2 SVGIG (reference sequence). The CDR3 has 13 residues. V was pared by 2 bases and J by 2 bases, with 9 bases between. CDR3 sequence (DNA): TGTGCCTGGAGTCGGGGTTCTAACACTGAAGCTTTCTTT. This codes for CAWSRGSNTEAFF.

V is TRBV28 and J is TRBJ2-7; D is ambiguous. This CDR3 region has 12 residues. Germline V CDR1 and CDR2: MDHEN, SYDVKM. Deletions cut 9 bases from V and 1 base from J, with 10 bases between. CDR3 sequence: CASLDLSYEQYF. The CDR3 region has the DNA TGTGCCAGTCTAGACCTTTCCTACGAGCAGTACTTC.

The chain has TRBV11-1 and TRBJ1-2; D is unclear. The V end lost 1 base, the J end lost 4 bases, and 7 bases lay between the germline ends. This CDR3 has 13 residues. Germline V CDR1 and CDR2: SGHAT, FQDESV (reference sequence). CDR3 DNA sequence: TGTGCCAGCAGCTTAGGCCTCTCCTATGGCTACACCTTC. As protein: CASSLGLSYGYTF.

The chain is built from TRBV5-4 and TRBJ1-2; a possible D gene is TRBD1 (6 bases). Germline values: CDR1 SGHNT, CDR2 YYREEE (reference sequence). The germline V and J ends were trimmed by 0 bases and 7 bases, with 16 bases remaining between them. The CDR3 spans 15 residues. The CDR3 loop is CASSLVGQSLGGYTF. As DNA, the CDR3 is TGTGCCAGCAGCTTGGTAGGACAGAGCCTTGGTGGCTACACCTTC.

This clone showed up just once. V is TRBV19 and J is TRBJ1-2, with D unclear. Germline lookup yields CDR1 LNHDA and CDR2 SQIVND (reference sequence). The V and J ends lost 3 bases and 4 bases respectively, with 12 bases between them. The CDR3 totals 14 residues. The CDR3 sequence: CASSISFTLYGYTF. CDR3 in DNA: TGTGCCAGTAGTATTAGTTTCACACTCTATGGCTACACCTTC.

V and J are TRBV5-1 and TRBJ2-1; 8 nucleotides match TRBD2. Germline CDR1 reads SGHRS; CDR2 reads YFSETQ. With V trimmed by 1 base and J by 0 bases, 3 bases remained unmatched. The CDR3 sequence is 16 residues long. CDR3 residues: CASSLLAGGSYNEQFF. The CDR3, as DNA: TGCGCCAGCAGCTTGCTAGCGGGTGGCTCCTACAATGAGCAGTTCTTC.

J is TRBJ2-3 and V is TRBV6-1; D may be TRBD1 (5 bases). V dropped 7 bases and J dropped 2 bases, with 10 bases sitting between them. Looked up from germline, CDR1 is MNHNS and CDR2 is SASEGT. The CDR3 loop spans 13 amino acids. In nucleotides, the CDR3 is TGTGCCAGCATTCAGGGATTCACAGATACGCAGTATTTT. This sequence encodes CASIQGFTDTQYF.

This chain connects TRBV18 to TRBJ1-1; D gene uncertain. The length of the CDR3 is 13 residues. CDR1 and CDR2 (germline): KGHSH, LQKENI. Deletions cut 2 bases from V and 1 base from J, with 5 bases between. The CDR3 is CASSPSWNTEAFF. The CDR3 DNA reads as TGTGCCAGCTCACCATCGTGGAACACTGAAGCTTTCTTT.